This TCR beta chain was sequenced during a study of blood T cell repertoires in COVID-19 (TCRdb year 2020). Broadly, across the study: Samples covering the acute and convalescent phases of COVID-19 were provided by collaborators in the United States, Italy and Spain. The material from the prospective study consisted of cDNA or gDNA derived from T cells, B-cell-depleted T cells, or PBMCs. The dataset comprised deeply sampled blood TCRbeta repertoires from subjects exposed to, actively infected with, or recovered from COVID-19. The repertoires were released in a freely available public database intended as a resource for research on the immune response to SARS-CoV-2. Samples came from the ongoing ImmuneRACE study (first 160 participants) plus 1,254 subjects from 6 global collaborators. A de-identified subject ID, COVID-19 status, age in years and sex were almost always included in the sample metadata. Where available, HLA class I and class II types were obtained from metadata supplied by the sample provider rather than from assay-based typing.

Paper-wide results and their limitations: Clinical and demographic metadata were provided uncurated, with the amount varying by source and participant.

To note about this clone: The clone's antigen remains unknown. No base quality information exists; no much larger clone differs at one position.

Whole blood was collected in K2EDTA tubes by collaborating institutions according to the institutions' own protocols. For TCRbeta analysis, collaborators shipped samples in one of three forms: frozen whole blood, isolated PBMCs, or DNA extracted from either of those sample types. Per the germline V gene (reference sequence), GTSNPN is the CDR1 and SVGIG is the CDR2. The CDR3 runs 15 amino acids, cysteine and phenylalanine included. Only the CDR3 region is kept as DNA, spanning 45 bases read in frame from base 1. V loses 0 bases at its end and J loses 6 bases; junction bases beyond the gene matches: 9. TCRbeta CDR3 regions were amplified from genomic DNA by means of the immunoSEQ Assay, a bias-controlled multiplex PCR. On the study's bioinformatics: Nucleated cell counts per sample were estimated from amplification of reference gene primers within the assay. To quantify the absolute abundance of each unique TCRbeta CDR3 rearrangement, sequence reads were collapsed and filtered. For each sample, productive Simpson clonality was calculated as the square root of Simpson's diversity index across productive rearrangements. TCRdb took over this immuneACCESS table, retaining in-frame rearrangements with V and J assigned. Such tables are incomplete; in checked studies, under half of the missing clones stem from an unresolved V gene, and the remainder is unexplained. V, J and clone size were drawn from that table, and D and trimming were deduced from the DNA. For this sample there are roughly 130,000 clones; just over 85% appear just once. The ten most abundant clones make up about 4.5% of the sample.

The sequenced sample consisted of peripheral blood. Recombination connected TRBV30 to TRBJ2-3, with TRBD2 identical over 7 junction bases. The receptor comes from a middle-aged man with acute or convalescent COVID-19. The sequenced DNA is TGTGCCTGGAGTGTACAGGCGGGAGTCTCGGATACGCAGTATTTT. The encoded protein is CAWSVQAGVSDTQYF.